Shown below are 19 T cell receptor beta chains from a single sample sequenced in a study of blood T cell repertoires in COVID-19. Here immunoSEQ multiplex PCR was the method, and the copy in TCRdb shows in-frame clones only, minus some. The sample lists under 200,000 clones, over 75% occurring once. The specimen sequenced was peripheral blood. These TCRs come from a man aged 65 to 85 who had recovered from COVID-19.

The rearrangement joins TRBV10-3 to TRBJ1-6; 7 bases line up with TRBD1. The CDR3 sequence is 14 residues long. Germline lookup yields CDR1 ENHRY and CDR2 SYGVKD. With 5 bases clipped from V and 5 bases from J, the junction kept 3 bases outside the gene matches. CDR3 residues: CAISLGQDNSPLHF. The CDR3 region has the DNA TGTGCCATCAGTCTTGGACAGGATAATTCACCCCTCCACTTT.

This chain links TRBV5-8 with TRBJ2-3; D gene ambiguous. The V gene lost 0 bases and the J gene lost 3 bases, with 8 bases spanning the gap. There are 14 residues in the CDR3. From germline, CDR1 is SGHTS and CDR2 YDEGEE. The CDR3 nucleotides are TGTGCCAGCAGCTTGGGGGTCGGGACAGATACGCAGTATTTT. Protein product: CASSLGVGTDTQYF.

The V and J genes are TRBV7-5 and TRBJ1-6. TRBV7-5 has pseudogene status. The CDR3 runs to 17 residues. This CDR3 reads CARSPGYGGPYNSPLHF. The CDR3 coding sequence is TGTGCCAGAAGCCCTGGCTACGGGGGGCCCTATAATTCACCCCTCCACTTT.

The CDR3 loop is CASTLTRQETQYF. CDR3 DNA: TGTGCCAGCACCTTGACTAGACAAGAGACCCAGTACTTC. The chain joins TRBV6-5 to TRBJ2-5; D is possibly TRBD2 (6 bases). This CDR3 is 13 amino acids long. Trimming took 7 bases from V and 2 from J, leaving 11 bases between them. CDR1 and CDR2 (germline): MNHEY, SVGAGI.

The gene calls are TRBV7-9 and TRBJ2-7; D is undetermined. Germline loops: CDR1 SEHNR, CDR2 FQNEAQ (reference sequence). The CDR3 has 15 amino acids. Trimming took off 5 bases at V and 0 bases at J, with 14 bases between the two ends. For the CDR3, the DNA is TGTGCCAGCAGCCCTAGTATATCGAGCTCCTACGAGCAGTACTTC. It translates to CASSPSISSSYEQYF.

The chain employs TRBV2 and TRBJ1-5; no clear D. Germline loops: CDR1 SNHLY, CDR2 FYNNEI. This CDR3 has 13 amino acids. The V end was cut by 5 bases, the J end by 3 bases, with 8 bases between. The CDR3 sequence: CASSSYPNQPQHF. The CDR3 DNA follows: TGTGCCAGCAGTTCCTATCCCAATCAGCCCCAGCATTTT.

The chain links TRBV3-1 (or the pseudogene TRBV3-2) to TRBJ2-7; 9 nucleotides align to TRBD1. The germline CDR1 and CDR2 sequences are LGHDT and YNNKEL (reference sequence). This CDR3 contains 13 residues. Trimming took 5 bases from V and 5 from J; bases not matched to a gene: 4. The CDR3 DNA sequence: TGTGCCAGCAGCTCCCGGGACAGGGACGAGCAGTACTTC. This translates into CASSSRDRDEQYF.

This clone appeared a single time. CDR3 in DNA: TGTGCCAGCAGCTTGGCCGATATAGTCTCCTACGAGCAGTACTTC. Translated, it gives CASSLADIVSYEQYF. V is TRBV5-5 and J is TRBJ2-7, with unresolved D. There are 15 residues in the CDR3. Germline V gene data show CDR1 as SGHKS and CDR2 as YYEKEE (reference sequence). V lost 0 bases and J 0 bases, leaving 10 bases between the germline ends.

The gene calls are TRBV5-4 and TRBJ2-2; TRBD2 aligns across 9 bases. Germline V CDR1 and CDR2: SGHNT, YYREEE (reference sequence). CDR3 length equals 16 residues. J gave up 3 bases and V 4 bases, and 7 bases lay outside the gene matches. The CDR3 sequence is CASSPVAGGYTGELFF. The CDR3 coding sequence is TGTGCCAGCAGCCCTGTGGCGGGAGGGTACACCGGGGAGCTGTTTTTT.

This clone occurred a few times. V gene TRBV7-2 combines with J gene TRBJ1-3; possibly TRBD1 for D (6 bases). Germline CDR1 SGHTA, CDR2 FQGNSA. CDR3 length: 14 amino acids. V was clipped by 3 bases and J by 5 bases, with 11 bases between them. The DNA for the CDR3 is TGTGCCAGCAGCTTTCAGGGGATAAGAAACACCATATATTTT. Residues: CASSFQGIRNTIYF.

The genes are TRBV6-5 and TRBJ2-1; TRBD2 aligns across 8 bases. Germline lookup yields CDR1 MNHEY and CDR2 SVGAGI. The CDR3 is made up of 16 amino acids. V shed 0 bases, J shed 1 base, and the junction held 2 bases outside the gene matches. The CDR3 region has the DNA TGTGCCAGCAGTTACTCGCTAGCGGGTTCCTACAATGAGCAGTTCTTC. This encodes CASSYSLAGSYNEQFF.

The rearrangement joins TRBV21-1 to TRBJ2-5; TRBD2, as called in the table, went unchecked against the DNA. TRBV21-1 is classified as a pseudogene. The CDR3 is 16 amino acids. CDR3 in amino acids: CASRTSRDSDQETQYF. Here the CDR3 DNA reads TGTGCCAGCAGAACTTCTCGAGATAGCGACCAAGAGACCCAGTACTTC.

The rearrangement uses TRBV5-3 and TRBJ2-5; maybe TRBD2 (6 bases). TRBV5-3 is annotated as an ORF whose role is uncertain. This CDR3 contains 17 residues. V was clipped by 4 bases and J by 5 bases, with 24 bases between them. The DNA of the CDR3 is TGTGCCAGAAGCCCCGGTTGTATGGAGGGCCCTTGGGAGACCCAGTACTTC. As protein: CARSPGCMEGPWETQYF.

For this clone: The same CDR3 also results from other DNA sequences found in this sample. The gene calls are TRBV18 and TRBJ2-7; 12 bases are shared with TRBD2. The V gene's germline CDR1 is KGHSH and CDR2 LQKENI. V trimming: 6 bases; J trimming: 4 bases; junction bases outside the gene matches: 4. The CDR3 sequence is 14 residues long. This CDR3 reads CASSPTSGSYEQYF. The CDR3 coding sequence is TGTGCCAGCTCCCCGACTAGCGGGAGTTACGAGCAGTACTTC. Full variable domain (outside the CDR3, taken from reference TRBV18 and TRBJ2-7): NAGVMQNPRHLVRRRGQEARLRCSPMKGHSHVYWYRQLPEEGLKFMVYLQKENIIDESGMPKERFSAEFPKEGPSILRIQQVVRGDSAAYFCASSPTSGSYEQYFGPGTRLTVT.

This clone showed up just a few times. The CDR3 nucleotides are TGTGCCAGCCTCTCCCGACAGGCTTGGTACACTGAAGCTTTCTTT. The encoded protein is CASLSRQAWYTEAFF. The rearrangement links TRBV5-6 to TRBJ1-1, with D perhaps matching TRBD1 (6 bases). The CDR3 is made up of 15 amino acids. Germline loops: CDR1 SGHDT, CDR2 YYEEEE. V dropped 7 bases and J dropped 3 bases, with 19 bases sitting between them. Complete variable domain (other parts from reference TRBV5-6 and TRBJ1-1): DAGVTQSPTHLIKTRGQQVTLRCSPKSGHDTVSWYQQALGQGPQFIFQYYEEEERQRGNFPDRFSGHQFPNYSSELNVNALLLGDSALYLCASLSRQAWYTEAFFGQGTRLTVV.

V is TRBV7-9 and J is TRBJ2-7; 15 bases fit TRBD2. The CDR3 runs 16 residues. Germline assignment: CDR1 SEHNR and CDR2 FQNEAQ (reference sequence). V was clipped by 1 base and J by 5 bases; unmatched bases: 3. The CDR3 DNA follows: TGTGCCAGCAGCTTAGGGACTAGCGGGAGGGGGCACGAGCAGTACTTC. This sequence encodes CASSLGTSGRGHEQYF.

This clone was counted only a few times. The V and J genes are TRBV3-1 (or the pseudogene TRBV3-2) and TRBJ2-7; TRBD1 matches at 8 bases. CDR1 LGHDT and CDR2 YNNKEL come from the germline V gene (reference sequence). V trimming: 1 base; J trimming: 4 bases; junction bases outside the gene matches: 9. The CDR3 contains 16 residues. The CDR3 DNA reads as TGTGCCAGCAGCCAAGTCCCCGGACAGGGCGAGTACGAGCAGTACTTC. This encodes CASSQVPGQGEYEQYF.

The chain recombines TRBV18 with TRBJ2-1; 15 nucleotides agree with TRBD2. The V gene end was trimmed by 2 bases and the J gene end by 9 bases; junction bases not matched to a gene: 2. The CDR3 length is 15 residues. Germline loops: CDR1 KGHSH, CDR2 LQKENI. CDR3 sequence (DNA): TGTGCCAGCTCACCATTGGGACTAGCGGGAGGTGAGCAGTTCTTC. It codes for CASSPLGLAGGEQFF.

The rearrangement links TRBV4-3 to TRBJ1-4; TRBD1 might be the D (5 bases). CDR1 is LGHNA, CDR2 YSLEER, per germline. Trimming pared 0 bases from V and 2 bases from J, leaving 10 bases between. The CDR3 is 16 residues long. CDR3 sequence (DNA): TGCGCCAGCAGCCAAGATTGGCAGGGCACTAATGAAAAACTGTTTTTT. It is translated as CASSQDWQGTNEKLFF.